These T cell receptor beta chains were read from a single sample in a study of blood T cell repertoires in COVID-19. TCRdb's copy holds only in-frame clones and misses some; the assay was immunoSEQ multiplex PCR. The sample records about 150,000 clones, roughly 80% being singletons. The sequenced sample was peripheral blood. The receptors come from a man in his fifties or sixties with acute or convalescent COVID-19. CDR3s include the opening cysteine and the closing phenylalanine or tryptophan. D genes are given only for firm matches. Rows give clone size only sometimes, using once, few, many, or a class for an expanded clone.

abundance,j_gene,v_gene,d_gene,CDR3aa,CDR3nt
NA,TRBJ1-3,TRBV27,NA,CASSLSGGSGNTIYF,TGTGCCAGCAGTTTATCGGGGGGCTCTGGAAACACCATATATTTT
NA,TRBJ2-3,TRBV24-1,TRBD1,CATSRQGIDTQYF,TGTGCCACCAGTAGACAGGGGATAGATACGCAGTATTTT
NA,TRBJ1-1,TRBV5-1,NA,CASSLARSEAFF,TGCGCCAGCAGCTTGGCACGGAGTGAAGCTTTCTTT
NA,TRBJ1-2,TRBV14,NA,CASSRSGHYGYTF,TGTGCCAGCAGCCGGTCAGGTCACTATGGCTACACCTTC
NA,TRBJ2-2,TRBV3-1/TRBV3-2,NA,CASSQGGQGLNTGELFF,TGTGCCAGCAGCCAAGGGGGGCAGGGGTTGAACACCGGGGAGCTGTTTTTT
NA,TRBJ2-7,TRBV19,NA,CASSPYPTGSYEQYF,TGTGCCAGTAGCCCCTATCCCACAGGTTCCTACGAGCAGTACTTC
NA,TRBJ1-5,TRBV28,TRBD1,CASSPTGAPSNQPQHF,TGTGCCAGCAGCCCAACAGGGGCCCCTAGCAATCAGCCCCAGCATTTT
NA,TRBJ1-5,TRBV12-3/TRBV12-4,NA,CASSDPGQPQHF,TGTGCCAGCAGTGATCCAGGGCAGCCCCAGCATTTT
NA,TRBJ2-2,TRBV6-6,TRBD2,CASTPAGPTGELFF,TGTGCCAGCACCCCAGCGGGGCCCACCGGGGAGCTGTTTTTT
NA,TRBJ2-1,TRBV9,NA,CASSVRSGSSYNEQFF,TGTGCCAGCAGCGTAAGGTCCGGGAGCTCCTACAATGAGCAGTTCTTC
NA,TRBJ1-1,TRBV7-2,NA,CASRPASGTEAFF,TGTGCCAGCAGGCCCGCCAGCGGCACTGAAGCTTTCTTT
NA,TRBJ2-5,TRBV5-4,NA,CASSFGWQKETQYF,TGTGCCAGCAGCTTCGGGTGGCAGAAAGAGACCCAGTACTTC
NA,TRBJ2-3,TRBV29-1,TRBD2,CSVEGASGRGTDTQYF,TGCAGCGTTGAAGGGGCTAGCGGGAGAGGTACAGATACGCAGTATTTT
NA,TRBJ2-7,TRBV21-1,NA,CASLNASGNYEQYF,TGTGCCAGCCTCAACGCCAGCGGAAACTACGAGCAGTACTTC
NA,TRBJ2-7,TRBV5-8,TRBD1,CASSLKTGGLAQQYF,TGTGCCAGCAGCTTAAAGACAGGGGGCCTCGCCCAGCAGTACTTC
NA,TRBJ2-5,TRBV5-1,NA,CASSLAGKETQYF,TGCGCCAGCAGCTTGGCCGGGAAAGAGACCCAGTACTTC
NA,TRBJ2-3,TRBV9,TRBD2,CASSVEMAGGDTQYF,TGTGCCAGCAGCGTAGAGATGGCGGGGGGTGATACGCAGTATTTT
NA,TRBJ2-5,TRBV18,NA,CASSPPWGEETQYF,TGTGCCAGCTCACCCCCTTGGGGCGAAGAGACCCAGTACTTC
NA,TRBJ1-2,TRBV27,TRBD1,CASSTGQGFYGYTF,TGTGCCAGCAGTACCGGACAGGGATTCTATGGCTACACCTTC
few,TRBJ2-1,TRBV3-1/TRBV3-2,TRBD2,CASSQALAGSAGYEQFF,TGTGCCAGCAGCCAAGCGCTAGCGGGGTCCGCCGGGTATGAGCAGTTCTTC
NA,TRBJ2-2,TRBV6-1,NA,CASSDDPGTGELFF,TGTGCCAGCAGTGACGATCCGGGCACCGGGGAGCTGTTTTTT
NA,TRBJ2-3,TRBV6-6,NA,CASSPPPGSGSTDTQYF,TGTGCCAGCAGTCCCCCGCCGGGTAGCGGCAGCACAGATACGCAGTATTTT
once,TRBJ1-2,TRBV24-1,NA,CATSDLDRNYGYTF,TGTGCCACCAGTGACCTCGACAGAAACTATGGCTACACCTTC
NA,TRBJ1-4,TRBV27,NA,CASSRLTGEKLFF,TGTGCCAGCTCGAGGTTGACGGGTGAAAAACTGTTTTTT
NA,TRBJ2-1,TRBV5-4,TRBD2,CASRPGTSEIGEQFF,TGTGCCAGCAGGCCCGGGACTAGCGAGATAGGGGAGCAGTTCTTC
NA,TRBJ2-3,TRBV29-1,NA,CSVPRGGVSDTQYF,TGCAGCGTTCCTAGGGGGGGGGTTTCAGATACGCAGTATTTT
NA,TRBJ2-1,TRBV6-2/TRBV6-3,NA,CASSSRGHRQFF,TGTGCCAGCAGTTCCCGAGGCCACCGGCAGTTCTTC
NA,TRBJ2-1,TRBV28,NA,CATSPQINEQFF,TGTGCCACCTCCCCACAGATCAATGAGCAGTTCTTC
NA,TRBJ1-1,TRBV29-1,TRBD1,CSVLGQVNTEAFF,TGCAGCGTTTTAGGACAGGTGAACACTGAAGCTTTCTTT
NA,TRBJ1-1,TRBV12-3/TRBV12-4,TRBD1,CASSLGQLTEAFF,TGTGCCAGCAGTTTGGGACAGTTGACTGAAGCTTTCTTT
NA,TRBJ2-2,TRBV10-3,TRBD1,CAISMGQVSTGELFF,TGTGCCATCAGTATGGGACAGGTCTCCACCGGGGAGCTGTTTTTT
NA,TRBJ1-4,TRBV5-1,TRBD1,CASSGPGQVEKLFF,TGCGCCAGCAGCGGGCCGGGACAGGTTGAAAAACTGTTTTTT
few,TRBJ2-7,TRBV29-1,TRBD2,CSVGFRGGEQYF,TGCAGCGTTGGTTTCCGGGGGGGCGAGCAGTACTTC
NA,TRBJ1-3,TRBV6-2/TRBV6-3,TRBD1,CASSPGGTGNTIYF,TGTGCCAGCAGTCCAGGGGGTACTGGAAACACCATATATTTT
NA,TRBJ1-1,TRBV30,NA,CAWEKGVGNTEAFF,TGTGCCTGGGAAAAGGGGGTGGGGAACACTGAAGCTTTCTTT
NA,TRBJ2-5,TRBV19,TRBD1,CASSVWTGGRGETQYF,TGTGCCAGTAGTGTGTGGACAGGGGGCAGAGGAGAGACCCAGTACTTC
once,TRBJ2-1,TRBV4-1,TRBD2,CASSQDPKAGGYNEQFF,TGCGCCAGCAGCCAAGATCCTAAAGCGGGGGGCTACAATGAGCAGTTCTTC
NA,TRBJ1-6,TRBV11-2,TRBD1,CASSPGTGVSPLHF,TGTGCCAGCAGCCCGGGGACAGGGGTTTCACCCCTCCACTTT
NA,TRBJ1-5,TRBV28,NA,CASSRTEAGQPQHF,TGTGCCAGCAGCCGAACGGAGGCGGGGCAGCCCCAGCATTTT
NA,TRBJ1-1,TRBV27,TRBD1,CASSLRQGRRAFF,TGTGCCAGCAGTTTACGACAGGGCCGGAGGGCTTTCTTT
NA,TRBJ1-1,TRBV3-1/TRBV3-2,NA,CASSQRGSGTEAFF,TGTGCCAGCAGCCAGAGAGGCTCGGGGACTGAAGCTTTCTTT